These 18 T cell receptor beta chains came from one sample sequenced in a study of blood T cell repertoires in COVID-19. Profiled with immunoSEQ multiplex PCR; TCRdb holds only in-frame clones, not every one. The sample includes about 74,000 clones, about nine tenths of them seen just once. Sequences were obtained from peripheral blood. The receptors stem from a woman at least 80 years old with active or convalescent COVID-19.

The chain links TRBV7-2 to TRBJ2-3; maybe TRBD2 (6 bases). The CDR3 is made up of 14 amino acids. The germline V gene has CDR1 SGHTA and CDR2 FQGNSA. The V end lost 0 bases, the J end lost 3 bases, and 7 bases lay between the germline ends. The CDR3 loop reads CASSLAGRTDTQYF. CDR3 DNA sequence: TGTGCCAGCAGCTTAGCAGGGAGGACAGATACGCAGTATTTT.

This rearrangement joins TRBV28 to TRBJ1-5; D remains unclear. Trimming pared 8 bases from V and 6 bases from J, leaving 8 bases between. CDR1 and CDR2 from the germline V gene are MDHEN and SYDVKM. This CDR3 is built from 11 residues. The CDR3 DNA follows: TGTGCCAGCCGCTCGGTTCAGCCCCAGCATTTT. This translates into CASRSVQPQHF.

Turning to this clone: Additional DNA sequences in this sample encode the identical CDR3. This rearrangement joins TRBV7-2 to TRBJ1-5; 7 nucleotides match TRBD1. Per the germline V gene, CDR1 is SGHTA and CDR2 is FQGNSA. The CDR3 length is 14 residues. V shed 0 bases, J shed 6 bases, and the junction held 2 bases outside the gene matches. The CDR3 protein is CASSLAGGGQPQHF. CDR3 in DNA: TGTGCCAGCAGCTTAGCAGGGGGCGGTCAGCCCCAGCATTTT.

This chain uses TRBV7-6 with TRBJ2-5; 10 bases are a match to TRBD1. Germline values: CDR1 SGHVS, CDR2 FNYEAQ. The junction had 9 bases not matched to a gene; V was cut back by 0 bases and J by 5 bases. This CDR3 contains 17 residues. The CDR3 DNA is TGTGCCAGCAGCTTAGCCACCCCCGGGACAGGGGTCGAGACCCAGTACTTC. Protein product: CASSLATPGTGVETQYF.

The J gene is TRBJ2-1, the V gene TRBV5-6; 9 bases are shared with TRBD1. V lost 0 bases and J lost 4; bases outside the gene matches: 2. Per germline, CDR1 SGHDT and CDR2 YYEEEE. The CDR3 has 15 residues. The CDR3 sequence is CASSLGDRAYNEQFF. For the CDR3, the DNA is TGTGCCAGCAGCTTGGGGGACAGGGCATACAATGAGCAGTTCTTC.

Comments on this clone: No DNA is shown, since the ends of the CDR3 on it are uncertain; the CDR3 is the one TCRdb lists. This rearrangement joins TRBV29-1 to TRBJ2-2; TRBD1, as called in the table, went unchecked against the DNA. Looked up from germline, CDR1 is SQVTM and CDR2 is ANQGSEA. From its first to its last residue, the CDR3 has 13 amino acids. CDR3: CSVAQGSTGAPFF.

In nucleotides, the CDR3 is TGTGCCAGTAGTCCGCAGCGGGGCACAGATACGCAGTATTTT. This sequence encodes CASSPQRGTDTQYF. This chain connects TRBV19 to TRBJ2-3; possibly TRBD2 for D (6 bases). This CDR3 has 14 residues. Looked up from germline, CDR1 is LNHDA and CDR2 is SQIVND (reference sequence). V was shortened by 5 bases and J by 1 base, with 10 bases between the two germline ends.

The chain combines TRBV7-3 with TRBJ2-3; 9 positions match TRBD2. Germline assignment: CDR1 SGHTA and CDR2 FQGTGA. Losses at the gene ends were 1 base for V and 0 bases for J; bases not matched to a gene: 11. The CDR3 contains 19 residues. DNA of the CDR3: TGTGCCAGCAGCTTAAATCCCAATAGCGGGGGCCTTAGCACAGATACGCAGTATTTT. Translating it yields CASSLNPNSGGLSTDTQYF.

Only one count was recorded for this clone. The chain joins TRBV28 to TRBJ1-2; D is unresolved. V lost 1 base and J lost 4, with 10 bases in between. This CDR3 has 14 residues. The germline gives CDR1 MDHEN, CDR2 SYDVKM. Here the CDR3 reads CASSLSGLRYGYTF. CDR3 sequence (DNA): TGTGCCAGCAGTTTATCCGGACTGCGCTATGGCTACACCTTC.

V and J are TRBV7-2 and TRBJ2-7; no definite D call. CDR1 and CDR2 from the germline V gene are SGHTA and FQGNSA. V was trimmed by 4 bases and J by 2 bases, leaving 9 bases between them. The CDR3 covers 13 residues. The CDR3 here is CASSSRLAYEQYF. The DNA of the CDR3 is TGTGCCAGCAGCTCCCGATTAGCCTACGAGCAGTACTTC.

The J gene is TRBJ2-3, the V gene TRBV5-4; a possible D gene is TRBD1 (5 bases). This CDR3 spans 12 amino acids. Germline V gives CDR1 SGHNT, CDR2 YYREEE (reference sequence). Trimming stripped 4 bases from V and 6 bases from J, with 9 bases between. As DNA, the CDR3 is TGTGCCAGCAGCCCCGACAGTGATACGCAGTATTTT. Encoded protein: CASSPDSDTQYF.

The chain employs TRBV30 and TRBJ1-6, with D tentatively TRBD1 (5 bases). The length of the CDR3 is 15 residues. Germline CDR1 and CDR2: GTSNPN and SVGIG (reference sequence). The V end lost 0 bases, the J end lost 4 bases, and 10 bases lay between the germline ends. Here the CDR3 reads CAWSVLGAYNSPLHF. CDR3 DNA: TGTGCCTGGAGTGTACTTGGGGCTTATAATTCACCCCTCCACTTT.

In its sample, this clone was seen once. The chain couples TRBV11-3 to TRBJ2-6; D perhaps matches TRBD2 (5 bases). Trimming stripped 4 bases from V and 2 bases from J, with 6 bases between. Germline V lookup: CDR1 SGHNT, CDR2 YENEEA. This CDR3 is built from 14 residues. The CDR3 region is CASSWGAGANVLTF. The CDR3 region has the DNA TGTGCCAGCAGCTGGGGAGCTGGGGCCAACGTCCTGACTTTC.

The rearrangement uses TRBV6-2 or TRBV6-3 and TRBJ1-2; 8 positions agree with TRBD1. Germline V lookup: CDR1 MNHEY, CDR2 SVGEGT. Trimming at V came to 5 bases and at J to 4 bases, leaving 6 bases not matched to a gene. The length of the CDR3 is 14 residues. The CDR3 reads CASSPGQGRYGYTF. The CDR3 nucleotides read TGTGCCAGCAGTCCCGGACAGGGCCGCTATGGCTACACCTTC.

This chain connects TRBV7-9 to TRBJ1-1; tentative D call: TRBD1 (6 bases). This CDR3 is 14 amino acids long. V was shortened by 6 bases and J by 4 bases, with 15 bases between the two germline ends. CDR1 is SEHNR and CDR2 is FQNEAQ in the germline V gene (reference sequence). Here the CDR3 DNA reads TGTGCCAGCAGTTTTACAGGGATCGGCACTGAAGCTTTCTTT. Residues: CASSFTGIGTEAFF.

J is TRBJ1-6 and V is TRBV4-1; unclear D gene. The CDR3 spans 17 residues. V lost 2 bases, J lost 6 bases, and 17 bases lay in between. The germline gives CDR1 MGHRA, CDR2 YSYEKL. The CDR3 region is CASSQRIRTGINSPLHF. The CDR3 DNA reads TGCGCCAGCAGCCAACGGATCCGGACGGGGATTAATTCACCCCTCCACTTT.

J is TRBJ1-5 and V is TRBV7-3, with a possible D match to TRBD1 (6 bases). The CDR3 sequence is 16 residues long. Germline V CDR1 and CDR2: SGHTA, FQGTGA. Between the trimmed V and J ends, which lost 5 bases and 9 bases, there was a span of 23 bases. The CDR3 DNA is TGTGCCAGCAGCCCCCAGCCACAGGGTACATCGCCGCCCCAGCATTTT. Amino acids: CASSPQPQGTSPPQHF.

The V gene is TRBV18, the J gene TRBJ1-1; TRBD1 matches at 8 bases. V shed 3 bases and J 6 bases; nucleotides not matched to a gene: 9. CDR3 length: 15 residues. The germline V gene has CDR1 KGHSH and CDR2 LQKENI. The CDR3 loop reads CASSPTTGGNSEAFF. CDR3 in DNA: TGTGCCAGCTCACCTACCACAGGGGGGAATTCTGAAGCTTTCTTT.